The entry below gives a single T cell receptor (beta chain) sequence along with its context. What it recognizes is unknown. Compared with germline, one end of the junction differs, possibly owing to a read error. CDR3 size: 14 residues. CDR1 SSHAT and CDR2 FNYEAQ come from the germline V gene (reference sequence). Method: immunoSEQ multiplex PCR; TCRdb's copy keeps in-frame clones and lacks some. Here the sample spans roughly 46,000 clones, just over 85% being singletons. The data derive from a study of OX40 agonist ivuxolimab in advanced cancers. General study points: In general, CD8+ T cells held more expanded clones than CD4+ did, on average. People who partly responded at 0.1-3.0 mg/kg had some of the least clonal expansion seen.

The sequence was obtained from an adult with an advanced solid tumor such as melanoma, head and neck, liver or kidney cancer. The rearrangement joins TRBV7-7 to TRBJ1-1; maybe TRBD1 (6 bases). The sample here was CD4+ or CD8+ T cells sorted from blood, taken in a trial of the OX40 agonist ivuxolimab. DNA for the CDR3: TGTGCTAGCAGCTTAACCGAACGACAGGTTGAAGCTTTCTTT. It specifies CASSLTERQVEAFF. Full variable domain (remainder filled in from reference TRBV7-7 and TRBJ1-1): GAGVSQSPRYKVTKRGQDVTLRCDPISSHATLYWYQQALGQGPEFLTYFNYEAQPDKSGLPSDRFSAERPEGSISTLTIQRTEQRDSAMYRCASSLTERQVEAFFGQGTRLTVV.